These 14 T cell receptor beta chains were sequenced from one sample in a study of T-cell memory formation after mild COVID-19. TCRdb called the 5' RACE reads again in MiXCR, with one record for every CDR3 protein. The data hold fewer than 650,000 distinct CDR3 sequences, with about 20% observed a single time. The sequenced sample was PBMCs or a T cell subset sorted from them (not recorded which). The receptors were gathered from an adult woman who had mild COVID-19 (a few samples of this study predate the infection). Cell type and time point are not known.

V usage is TRBV9 and J usage is TRBJ2-1; perhaps D is TRBD1 or TRBD2 (5 bases each). The germline gives CDR1 SGDLS, CDR2 YYNGEE. There are 16 residues in the CDR3. V was shortened by 3 bases and J by 3 bases, with 16 bases between the two germline ends. The CDR3 coding sequence is TGTGCCAGCAGCGCTAGTGGGGGACCGAGCTACAATGAGCAGTTCTTC. This encodes CASSASGGPSYNEQFF.

This clonotype was recorded a few times. This chain joins TRBV5-6 and TRBJ2-1; 13 bases agree with TRBD2. The ends lost 3 bases at V and 3 bases at J; junction bases unmatched: 9. CDR1 and CDR2 (germline): SGHDT, YYEEEE. This CDR3 is built from 18 residues. CDR3 residues: CASSWTSGRLGGYNEQFF. The CDR3 bases are TGTGCCAGCAGCTGGACTAGCGGGAGACTGGGGGGCTACAATGAGCAGTTCTTC.

This clonotype was counted a few times. V gene TRBV10-3 combines with J gene TRBJ2-5, with D possibly being TRBD2 (6 bases). Germline assignment: CDR1 ENHRY and CDR2 SYGVKD. Between the trimmed V and J ends, which lost 0 bases and 0 bases, there was a span of 17 bases. This CDR3 comprises 18 residues. The CDR3 DNA follows: TGTGCCATCAGTGAGTCTTGGAGGGGCAGGAGCAACCAAGAGACCCAGTACTTC. Amino acid sequence: CAISESWRGRSNQETQYF.

This clonotype was detected a few times. The genes are TRBV23-1 and TRBJ2-7; tentatively, D is TRBD1 (6 bases). TRBV23-1 is treated as an ORF (open reading frame) with a function not yet certain. V was clipped by 3 bases and J by 3 bases, with 21 bases between them. The CDR3 is made up of 17 amino acids. DNA of the CDR3: TGCGCCAGCAGTCACTTATCCCCGGGACACCCTCTCTACGAGCAGTACTTC. Encoded protein: CASSHLSPGHPLYEQYF.

The rearrangement joins TRBV5-5 to TRBJ1-2; 7 positions agree with TRBD1. V lost 4 bases to trimming and J lost 7 bases; unmatched junction nucleotides: 10. This CDR3 contains 14 residues. CDR1 and CDR2 from the germline V gene are SGHKS and YYEKEE (reference sequence). The CDR3 nucleotides are TGTGCCAGCAGCGCCCAGGGGGAAGTCGGTGGCTACACCTTC. It specifies CASSAQGEVGGYTF. The full variable domain, in which reference TRBV5-5 and TRBJ1-2 provide the parts outside the CDR3, is DAGVTQSPTHLIKTRGQQVTLRCSPISGHKSVSWYQQVLGQGPQFIFQYYEKEERGRGNFPDRFSARQFPNYSSELNVNALLLGDSALYLCASSAQGEVGGYTFGSGTRLTVV.

V is TRBV5-1 and J is TRBJ2-2; 7 nucleotides align to TRBD2. From germline, CDR1 is SGHRS and CDR2 YFSETQ. The V gene end was trimmed by 7 bases and the J gene end by 3 bases; junction bases not matched to a gene: 6. This CDR3 has 14 residues. CDR3: CASRSGDDTGELFF. CDR3 nucleotide sequence: TGCGCCAGCCGCAGCGGGGATGACACCGGGGAGCTGTTTTTT.

The rearrangement uses TRBV6-5 and TRBJ1-1, with D possibly matching TRBD1 (6 bases). The CDR3 is 14 amino acids. Germline V lookup: CDR1 MNHEY, CDR2 SVGAGI. The V gene lost 7 bases and the J gene lost 4 bases, with 16 bases spanning the gap. This CDR3 is CASNQQGSFTEAFF. CDR3 DNA sequence: TGTGCCAGCAACCAACAGGGAAGTTTCACTGAAGCTTTCTTT.

Only a few counts were recorded for this clonotype. The chain employs TRBV19 and TRBJ1-1; 9 bases are a match to TRBD1. Germline loops: CDR1 LNHDA, CDR2 SQIVND (reference sequence). CDR3 length: 13 residues. CDR3 bases: TGTGCTTCCGGGACAGGGATAGGCACTGAAGCTTTCTTT. Translation: CASGTGIGTEAFF.

The rearrangement links TRBV29-1 to TRBJ2-1; 7 bases map to TRBD2. Germline V gene sequence: CDR1 SQVTM, CDR2 ANQGSEA. The junction had 8 bases not matched to a gene; V was cut back by 2 bases and J by 4 bases. This CDR3 region has 15 residues. CDR3 in DNA: TGCAGCGTTGAACTATCGACTAGCCGATACAATGAGCAGTTCTTC. Its protein product is CSVELSTSRYNEQFF.

The chain carries TRBV7-2 and TRBJ2-7, with D possibly TRBD1 on 5 matching bases. V shed 1 base and J shed 2 bases, with 12 bases lying between them. Germline loops: CDR1 SGHTA, CDR2 FQGNSA. The CDR3 consists of 15 residues. The CDR3 is CASSLGGRDTYEQYF. The DNA for the CDR3 is TGTGCCAGCAGCTTAGGTGGCAGGGATACCTACGAGCAGTACTTC.

The chain recombines TRBV4-3 with TRBJ2-1; TRBD2 matches at 9 bases. CDR3 length: 16 amino acids. Germline values: CDR1 LGHNA, CDR2 YSLEER. The junction had 9 bases not matched to a gene; V was cut back by 0 bases and J by 9 bases. CDR3 sequence reads: CASSQELAGTQSEQFF. In DNA form, the CDR3 reads TGCGCCAGCAGCCAAGAACTAGCGGGTACTCAAAGTGAGCAGTTCTTC.

This clonotype was seen only a few times. The chain recombines TRBV20-1 with TRBJ2-3; a weak D match, TRBD2 (6 bases). CDR1 is DFQATT and CDR2 is SNEGSKA in the germline V gene (reference sequence). CDR3 length: 15 amino acids. Trimming removed 5 bases from V and 4 bases from J, with 19 bases in between. The CDR3 DNA is TGCAGTGCTGTCCAGGAGGGAGAGATTCCAGATACGCAGTATTTT. Translation: CSAVQEGEIPDTQYF.

The chain carries TRBV6-5 and TRBJ2-3; the match to TRBD2 covers 9 bases. Germline CDR1 is MNHEY and CDR2 is SVGAGI. CDR3 length equals 15 residues. J was trimmed by 6 bases and V by 0 bases; bases with no gene match: 4. The CDR3 loop is CASSYSGTSYDTQYF. The DNA for the CDR3 is TGTGCCAGCAGTTACTCGGGGACTAGCTACGATACGCAGTATTTT.

The chain is built from TRBV6-5 and TRBJ1-1; unclear D gene. Trimming shortened V by 5 bases and J by 4 bases, and 11 bases separated the two germline ends. The CDR3 contains 13 residues. Germline V gene lookup returns CDR1 MNHEY and CDR2 SVGAGI. As DNA, the CDR3 is TGTGCCAGCAGTGCCTGGGTTAGCACTGAAGCTTTCTTT. It translates to CASSAWVSTEAFF.